What follows are 32 T cell receptor beta chains derived from one specimen sequenced in a study of T cells after yellow fever vaccination (dated by TCRdb to between 2019 and 2020). The sample's treatment or condition label is to be understood as: live attenuated yellow fever vaccine strain. The library came from 5' RACE. Instrument on record: Illumina NovaSeq 6000. TCRdb took the public reads, trimmed them with fastp at Q25, ran MiXCR for clone calling and kept in-frame beta chains. Rows are unified per CDR3 protein, each entry keeping the most common DNA and genes. Within this sample are a few hundred thousand distinct CDR3 sequences, with around 4% of them counted one time only. About a quarter of the sample is held by the ten biggest clonotypes. Source: PBMCs, taken on the day of the yellow fever booster vaccination. The receptors come from a man aged 18-30 years who received the YFV17D yellow fever vaccine.

This clonotype was observed a few times. The chain is built from TRBV11-2 and TRBJ2-3, with D hard to call. The CDR3 runs to 15 residues. V dropped 3 bases and J dropped 6 bases, with 16 bases sitting between them. Germline loops: CDR1 SGHAT, CDR2 FQNNGV. In DNA, the CDR3 is TGTGCCAGCAGCTTGACTCTGGGCTCTGCGGATACGCAGTATTTT. Translated, it gives CASSLTLGSADTQYF.

This clonotype occurred many times. V is TRBV5-6 and J is TRBJ1-1, with unresolved D. The V gene lost 0 bases and the J gene lost 11 bases, with 8 bases spanning the gap. The CDR3 has 11 residues. CDR1 is SGHDT and CDR2 is YYEEEE in the germline V gene. The CDR3 DNA reads as TGTGCCAGCAGCTTGGAAGGGAGGGCTTTCTTT. This codes for CASSLEGRAFF.

This clonotype was picked up many times. The chain combines TRBV6-6 with TRBJ2-6; D possibly corresponds to TRBD1 (5 bases). CDR1 MNHNY and CDR2 SVGAGI come from the germline V gene (reference sequence). The length of the CDR3 is 18 residues. Trimming stripped 2 bases from V and 0 bases from J, with 14 bases between. The DNA of the CDR3 is TGTGCCAGCAGTTACGGTTGGACAAGTTACTCTGGGGCCAACGTCCTGACTTTC. As protein: CASSYGWTSYSGANVLTF.

Many counts were recorded for this clonotype. The CDR3 DNA is TGCGCCAGCTCCGGGACACCTCATATTCAGTACTTC. Its translation: CASSGTPHIQYF. V and J are TRBV5-1 and TRBJ2-4; possibly TRBD1 for D (6 bases). This CDR3 spans 12 amino acids. Trimming cost V 7 bases and J 10 bases, with 15 bases left between them. Germline CDR1 and CDR2: SGHRS and YFSETQ.

The chain links TRBV29-1 to TRBJ1-2; no reliable D call. With 3 bases removed from V and 4 bases from J, the gap between germline ends came to 9 bases. Germline V gives CDR1 SQVTM, CDR2 ANQGSEA. This CDR3 has 12 residues. The CDR3 DNA reads TGCAGCGTTGACGAGGGAAGCTATGGCTACACCTTC. Protein sequence: CSVDEGSYGYTF.

This clonotype turned up a few times. CDR3 amino acids: CASSEIPQGGYTF. The CDR3 DNA reads TGTGCCAGCAGTGAAATCCCGCAGGGTGGCTACACCTTC. The V and J genes are TRBV2 and TRBJ1-2, with D perhaps TRBD1 (5 bases). The germline V gene encodes CDR1 SNHLY and CDR2 FYNNEI. This CDR3 region has 13 residues. Trimming pared 2 bases from V and 7 bases from J, leaving 11 bases between. Based on the CDR3 plus reference TRBV2 and TRBJ1-2, the full variable domain is EPEVTQTPSHQVTQMGQEVILRCVPISNHLYFYWYRQILGQKVEFLVSFYNNEISEKSEIFDDQFSVERPDGSNFTLKIRSTKLEDSAMYFCASSEIPQGGYTFGSGTRLTVV.

The chain couples TRBV24-1 to TRBJ2-1; no reliable D call. The CDR3 has 11 amino acids. Germline V gives CDR1 KGHDR, CDR2 SFDVKD. V lost 7 bases and J 9 bases, leaving 9 bases between the germline ends. The CDR3 sequence is CATRDDTEQFF. The CDR3 DNA follows: TGTGCCACCAGGGATGACACTGAGCAGTTCTTC.

The chain employs TRBV15 and TRBJ1-5; D might be TRBD1 (5 bases). The CDR3 sequence is 14 residues long. Germline lookup yields CDR1 LNHNV and CDR2 YYDKDF (reference sequence). V was clipped by 9 bases and J by 0 bases, with 12 bases between them. The CDR3 DNA reads TGTGCCACGGGACGGTGGGCTAGCAATCAGCCCCAGCATTTT. Translated, it gives CATGRWASNQPQHF.

This clonotype occurred many times. The chain is built from TRBV29-1 and TRBJ1-1, with D possibly TRBD1 on 5 matching bases. Germline CDR1 reads SQVTM; CDR2 reads ANQGSEA. The CDR3 is 12 residues long. V lost 3 bases, J lost 2 bases, and 7 bases lay in between. The CDR3 protein is CSVEGGNTEAFF. In DNA, the CDR3 is TGCAGCGTTGAGGGGGGAAACACTGAAGCTTTCTTT.

V is TRBV5-5 and J is TRBJ2-1; 10 bases fit TRBD1. The CDR3 is made up of 15 amino acids. Germline V lookup: CDR1 SGHKS, CDR2 YYEKEE (reference sequence). V was pared by 4 bases and J by 7 bases, with 8 bases of the junction left unmatched. The DNA for the CDR3 is TGTGCCAGCAGCCCATGGACAGGGGGGAGGAATGAGCAGTTCTTC. This encodes CASSPWTGGRNEQFF.

This clonotype was picked up many times. This chain joins TRBV29-1 and TRBJ2-1; 8 bases are a match to TRBD2. The CDR3 sequence is 12 residues long. With V trimmed by 7 bases and J by 9 bases, 8 bases remained unmatched. Germline CDR1 reads SQVTM; CDR2 reads ANQGSEA. CDR3 bases: TGCAGCGCTCGGACTAGCAGCGGTGAGCAGTTCTTC. Translating it yields CSARTSSGEQFF.

The chain is built from TRBV5-1 and TRBJ2-3, with TRBD1 matching over 7 bases. Germline CDR1 reads SGHRS; CDR2 reads YFSETQ. J gave up 6 bases and V 4 bases, and 17 bases lay outside the gene matches. The CDR3 loop spans 17 amino acids. The CDR3 region is CASSPGQLKSLRDTQYF. CDR3 DNA: TGCGCCAGCAGCCCGGGACAGTTAAAGTCCCTGAGGGATACGCAGTATTTT.

This rearrangement joins TRBV7-2 to TRBJ2-7; D may be TRBD2 (7 bases). Germline CDR1 and CDR2: SGHTA and FQGNSA. V was pared by 7 bases and J by 2 bases, with 15 bases between. The CDR3 loop spans 14 amino acids. CDR3 sequence (DNA): TGTGCCAGCACCAAGAGGGGGGGAACCTACGAGCAGTACTTC. It specifies CASTKRGGTYEQYF. Drawing the rest from reference TRBV7-2 and TRBJ2-7, the complete variable domain is GAGVSQSPSNKVTEKGKDVELRCDPISGHTALYWYRQSLGQGLEFLIYFQGNSAPDKSGLPSDRFSAERTGGSVSTLTIQRTQQEDSAVYLCASTKRGGTYEQYFGPGTRLTVT.

This clonotype was found many times. V is TRBV7-9 and J is TRBJ2-7; TRBD1 might be the D (7 bases). CDR1 is SEHNR and CDR2 is FQNEAQ in the germline V gene (reference sequence). Trimming stripped 5 bases from V and 1 base from J, with 18 bases between. This CDR3 comprises 16 residues. CDR3 loop: CASSPREVQGSYEQYF. CDR3 bases: TGTGCCAGCAGCCCCAGGGAGGTACAGGGGTCCTACGAGCAGTACTTC. The full variable domain, in which reference TRBV7-9 and TRBJ2-7 provide the parts outside the CDR3, is DTGVSQNPRHKITKRGQNVTFRCDPISEHNRLYWYRQTLGQGPEFLTYFQNEAQLEKSRLLSDRFSAERPKGSFSTLEIQRTEQGDSAMYLCASSPREVQGSYEQYFGPGTRLTVT.

This rearrangement joins TRBV6-5 to TRBJ2-1; 10 bases agree with TRBD2. The CDR3 spans 14 residues. Unmatched junction bases numbered 3, after V lost 8 bases and J lost 2 bases. Germline V gene sequence: CDR1 MNHEY, CDR2 SVGAGI. In DNA, the CDR3 is TGTGCCAGCTGTCTAGCGGGGGCCTACAATGAGCAGTTCTTC. Translated: CASCLAGAYNEQFF.

This clonotype was observed many times. V gene TRBV11-2 combines with J gene TRBJ2-6; D gene uncertain. CDR3 length: 13 amino acids. The V end was cut by 6 bases, the J end by 3 bases, with 6 bases between. From germline, CDR1 is SGHAT and CDR2 FQNNGV. The CDR3 loop is CASRGGGANVLTF. In DNA, the CDR3 is TGTGCCAGCAGAGGTGGTGGGGCCAACGTCCTGACTTTC. Drawing the rest from reference TRBV11-2 and TRBJ2-6, the complete variable domain is EAGVAQSPRYKIIEKRQSVAFWCNPISGHATLYWYQQILGQGPKLLIQFQNNGVVDDSQLPKDRFSAERLKGVDSTLKIQPAKLEDSAVYLCASRGGGANVLTFGAGSRLTVL.

This clonotype was seen ten or more times. The chain uses TRBV29-1 and TRBJ1-2, with 7 positions matching TRBD1. The CDR3 is 14 residues long. The junction had 14 bases not matched to a gene; V was cut back by 6 bases and J by 7 bases. Germline V gene lookup returns CDR1 SQVTM and CDR2 ANQGSEA. The CDR3 coding sequence is TGCAGCGTCGTCCTTATCCCGACAGGGAGTGGCTACACCTTC. Its translation is CSVVLIPTGSGYTF.

The rearrangement links TRBV2 to TRBJ1-4; D may be TRBD1 (6 bases). There are 14 residues in the CDR3. Germline V gives CDR1 SNHLY, CDR2 FYNNEI. The V end was cut by 6 bases, the J end by 8 bases, with 16 bases between. The CDR3 DNA reads TGTGCCAGCAGAAATCAACAGGGACGAGAAAAACTGTTTTTT. It translates to CASRNQQGREKLFF.

The sample holds many counts of this clonotype. The V call is TRBV18, the J call TRBJ2-1; a possible D gene is TRBD2 (7 bases). CDR3 length: 16 residues. The V end lost 2 bases, the J end lost 5 bases, and 16 bases lay between the germline ends. Germline CDR1 and CDR2: KGHSH and LQKENI. The CDR3: CASSPRSGGPNNEQFF. The CDR3 DNA reads as TGTGCCAGCTCACCAAGATCCGGGGGGCCGAACAATGAGCAGTTCTTC.

This clonotype was observed at least ten times. This sequence joins TRBV7-2 and TRBJ2-3, with D uncertain. Trimming removed 1 base from V and 0 bases from J, with 8 bases in between. CDR1 and CDR2 (germline): SGHTA, FQGNSA. This CDR3 is built from 15 residues. For the CDR3, the DNA is TGTGCCAGCAGCTTAGTGGACGGGAGCACAGATACGCAGTATTTT. It specifies CASSLVDGSTDTQYF.

This clonotype was seen a handful of times. The chain combines TRBV21-1 with TRBJ2-7; the tabulated D call, TRBD1, remains unverified against the DNA. TRBV21-1 is a pseudogene locus. There are 16 residues in the CDR3. This chain's CDR3 is CASSPLRATETYEQYV. The DNA for the CDR3 is TGTGCCAGCAGCCCACTCCGGGCCACAGAGACCTACGAGCAGTACGTC.

This clonotype showed up many times. This sequence joins TRBV5-1 and TRBJ2-5; 7 nucleotides match TRBD2. V shed 4 bases, J shed 1 base, and the junction held 4 bases outside the gene matches. Germline assignment: CDR1 SGHRS and CDR2 YFSETQ. This CDR3 region has 14 residues. Written as DNA, the CDR3 is TGCGCCAGCAGCCTCGGACTAGTCCAAGAGACCCAGTACTTC. This gives the protein CASSLGLVQETQYF.

This clonotype appeared many times. A read error may account for a junction end that differs from germline. The rearrangement links TRBV11-2 to TRBJ1-2, with unresolved D. The CDR3 loop spans 8 amino acids. Per germline, CDR1 SGHAT and CDR2 FQNNGV. CDR3 residues: CGPEGYTF. DNA for the CDR3: TGCGGCCCCGAGGGCTACACCTTC.

The table lists this clonotype with a few counts. The chain uses TRBV5-1 and TRBJ1-3, with unresolved D. Per the germline V gene, CDR1 is SGHRS and CDR2 is YFSETQ. V gave up 0 bases and J gave up 7 bases, with 5 bases separating them. The CDR3 contains 12 residues. Here the CDR3 reads CASSLGPNTIYF. The CDR3 DNA sequence: TGCGCCAGCAGCTTGGGTCCGAACACCATATATTTT.

At least ten counts were recorded for this clonotype. This rearrangement joins TRBV9 to TRBJ2-7, with 7 bases aligning to TRBD1. This CDR3 comprises 17 residues. V lost 0 bases to trimming and J lost 6 bases; unmatched junction nucleotides: 15. From germline, CDR1 is SGDLS and CDR2 YYNGEE. CDR3 DNA sequence: TGTGCCAGCAGCGTAGCAAGCGACACCCGAGGGGGCATCGAGCAGTACTTC. Translated: CASSVASDTRGGIEQYF. The whole variable domain, remainder taken from reference TRBV9 and TRBJ2-7, is DSGVTQTPKHLITATGQRVTLRCSPRSGDLSVYWYQQSLDQGLQFLIQYYNGEERAKGNILERFSAQQFPDLHSELNLSSLELGDSALYFCASSVASDTRGGIEQYFGPGTRLTVT.

This clonotype was counted between two and nine times. The chain links TRBV5-6 to TRBJ1-1; no firm D call. V was shortened by 2 bases and J by 1 base, with 12 bases between the two germline ends. The length of the CDR3 is 15 residues. The V gene's germline CDR1 is SGHDT and CDR2 YYEEEE. In DNA form, the CDR3 reads TGTGCCAGCAGCTTATTGGTTTGGCAGAACACTGAAGCTTTCTTT. Protein: CASSLLVWQNTEAFF.

This clonotype was seen ten or more times. The rearrangement joins TRBV7-3 to TRBJ2-6, with a possible D match to TRBD1 (8 bases). The germline CDR1 and CDR2 sequences are SGHTA and FQGTGA. The CDR3 consists of 16 residues. The V and J ends lost 5 bases and 4 bases respectively, with 15 bases between them. CDR3 coding DNA: TGTGCCAGCAGCCCACAGGGGGGGTTCGGGGCCAACGTCCTGACTTTC. This sequence encodes CASSPQGGFGANVLTF.

Ten or more counts support this clonotype. The chain carries TRBV20-1 and TRBJ2-1, with D tentatively TRBD2 (5 bases). The CDR3 extends over 15 amino acids. Germline V CDR1 and CDR2: DFQATT, SNEGSKA (reference sequence). Deletions cut 0 bases from V and 9 bases from J, with 18 bases between. The CDR3 DNA reads as TGCAGTGCTAGAGACGCGGGTATCTCATCCTCTGAGCAGTTCTTC. It is translated as CSARDAGISSSEQFF.

This clonotype came up a few times. The chain joins TRBV11-2 to TRBJ2-7; D call uncertain. The CDR3 is 16 amino acids. Germline lookup yields CDR1 SGHAT and CDR2 FQNNGV. V lost 2 bases and J lost 0, with 14 bases in between. As DNA, the CDR3 is TGTGCCAGCAGCTTAATTAGACGGACCCTCTCCTACGAGCAGTACTTC. This codes for CASSLIRRTLSYEQYF.

This clonotype has only a few counts. This chain joins TRBV5-1 and TRBJ1-1, with D tentatively TRBD1 (5 bases). The CDR3 loop spans 14 amino acids. Germline CDR1 reads SGHRS; CDR2 reads YFSETQ. The germline V and J ends were trimmed by 6 bases and 4 bases, with 16 bases remaining between them. CDR3: CASTSQGATTEAFF. CDR3 nucleotides: TGCGCCAGCACTTCGCAGGGAGCAACCACTGAAGCTTTCTTT.

This clonotype was observed many times. This rearrangement joins TRBV6-5 to TRBJ1-2, with D hard to call. The CDR3 sequence is 13 residues long. Between the trimmed V and J ends, which lost 4 bases and 7 bases, there was a span of 13 bases. Germline-derived CDR1 and CDR2 are MNHEY and SVGAGI. The CDR3 loop reads CASSSLDGFGYTF. In nucleotides, the CDR3 is TGTGCCAGCAGTTCCCTAGACGGCTTTGGCTACACCTTC.

This clonotype showed up many times. The chain recombines TRBV5-5 with TRBJ1-2, with TRBD1 matching over 7 bases. The CDR3 consists of 15 residues. Germline V lookup: CDR1 SGHKS, CDR2 YYEKEE (reference sequence). The V gene end was trimmed by 3 bases and the J gene end by 7 bases; junction bases not matched to a gene: 12. The CDR3 coding sequence is TGTGCCAGCAGCTCCCCAGGGGGGAGAAAAGGTGGCTACACCTTC. This encodes CASSSPGGRKGGYTF.